The present T cell receptor beta chain was sequenced within a study of OX40 agonist ivuxolimab in advanced cancers. Study-level background: The dose-escalation cohort was about 80% male, with a mean age of 60 years, ranging about 23 to 79.

Repertoires were generated with immunoSEQ multiplex PCR, while TCRdb's copy carries only in-frame clones and drops some. In the table there are approximately 45,000 clones, 75% to 85% of which are singletons. The V gene lost 3 bases and the J gene lost 2 bases, with 7 bases spanning the gap. In germline, CDR1 is LGHNA, CDR2 YSLEER. The CDR3 is made up of 13 amino acids. This clonotype was sampled from an adult with an advanced solid tumor such as melanoma, head and neck, liver or kidney cancer. This chain connects TRBV4-3 to TRBJ1-1; D unclear. The sample in question was CD4+ or CD8+ T cells sorted from blood, obtained in a trial of the OX40 agonist ivuxolimab. The CDR3 region is CASSQRSNTEAFF. The CDR3 DNA is TGCGCCAGCAGCCAGAGGTCCAACACTGAAGCTTTCTTT.